The 27 T cell receptor beta chains below were found in one sample sequenced in a study of blood T cell repertoires in COVID-19. Assay: immunoSEQ multiplex PCR; the TCRdb copy retains only in-frame clones and omits some. Here the sample spans tens of thousands of clones, about 90% being singletons. What was sequenced was peripheral blood. These receptor sequences come from a man aged 50-59 years with active COVID-19.

This clone came up once. This chain joins TRBV5-1 and TRBJ2-7, with D perhaps TRBD1 (6 bases). This CDR3 is 13 amino acids long. Germline V gives CDR1 SGHRS, CDR2 YFSETQ. The germline V and J ends were trimmed by 4 bases and 5 bases, with 13 bases remaining between them. CDR3 in amino acids: CASSIDRLNEQYF. CDR3 sequence (DNA): TGCGCCAGCAGCATCGACAGGCTCAACGAGCAGTACTTC.

The chain has TRBV20-1 and TRBJ2-1; 7 bases map to TRBD2. The ends lost 3 bases at V and 0 bases at J; junction bases unmatched: 14. The CDR3 loop spans 18 amino acids. Germline CDR1 is DFQATT and CDR2 is SNEGSKA (reference sequence). The chain's CDR3 is CSASKLLAPRGSYNEQFF. The CDR3 region has the DNA TGCAGTGCTAGTAAGTTACTAGCGCCACGAGGCTCCTACAATGAGCAGTTCTTC.

The CDR3 DNA reads as TGCAGCGTTGAGGCCGGACTAGCGGGCGAGCAGTACTTC. Protein product: CSVEAGLAGEQYF. The V gene is TRBV29-1, the J gene TRBJ2-7; 11 bases are shared with TRBD2. CDR3 length: 13 amino acids. The V segment lost 3 bases and the J segment 6 bases; nucleotides outside the gene matches: 4. Germline V gene data show CDR1 as SQVTM and CDR2 as ANQGSEA.

The CDR3 loop reads CASSQGQGIGPQHF. Here the CDR3 DNA reads TGTGCCAGCAGCCAAGGGCAGGGTATAGGGCCCCAGCATTTT. The chain couples TRBV3-1 (or the pseudogene TRBV3-2) to TRBJ1-5, with a weak D call TRBD1 (5 bases). This CDR3 comprises 14 residues. Between the trimmed V and J ends, which lost 1 base and 9 bases, there was a span of 13 bases. Germline V gene data show CDR1 as LGHDT and CDR2 as YNNKEL (reference sequence).

The chain recombines TRBV3-1 (or the pseudogene TRBV3-2) with TRBJ2-3; 10 bases match TRBD1. The length of the CDR3 is 16 residues. V lost 3 bases to trimming and J lost 3 bases; unmatched junction nucleotides: 6. Germline V gene sequence: CDR1 LGHDT, CDR2 YNNKEL (reference sequence). The CDR3 spells CASSQVRDRGTDTQYF. The CDR3 DNA sequence: TGTGCCAGCAGCCAGGTCCGGGACAGGGGTACAGATACGCAGTATTTT.

This chain joins TRBV5-6 and TRBJ2-1; 10 bases are a match to TRBD2. The CDR3 totals 17 residues. Germline assignment: CDR1 SGHDT and CDR2 YYEEEE. With 4 bases clipped from V and 3 bases from J, the junction kept 10 bases outside the gene matches. CDR3 sequence (DNA): TGTGCCAGCAGCAGGCGACTAGCGGGTGATATCTACAATGAGCAGTTCTTC. Translating gives CASSRRLAGDIYNEQFF. Full variable domain (rest looked up from reference TRBV5-6 and TRBJ2-1): DAGVTQSPTHLIKTRGQQVTLRCSPKSGHDTVSWYQQALGQGPQFIFQYYEEEERQRGNFPDRFSGHQFPNYSSELNVNALLLGDSALYLCASSRRLAGDIYNEQFFGPGTRLTVL.

The chain couples TRBV11-2 to TRBJ2-7; no reliable D call. CDR3 length equals 12 residues. V was shortened by 1 base and J by 12 bases, with 13 bases between the two germline ends. CDR1 is SGHAT, CDR2 FQNNGV, per germline. The CDR3 here is CASSLGTQQAYF. CDR3 bases: TGTGCCAGCAGCTTAGGTACCCAGCAGGCGTACTTC. The full variable domain, its missing parts supplied by reference TRBV11-2 and TRBJ2-7, is EAGVAQSPRYKIIEKRQSVAFWCNPISGHATLYWYQQILGQGPKLLIQFQNNGVVDDSQLPKDRFSAERLKGVDSTLKIQPAKLEDSAVYLCASSLGTQQAYFGPGTRLTVT.

This chain joins TRBV9 and TRBJ2-7; D perhaps matches TRBD1 (6 bases). The germline gives CDR1 SGDLS, CDR2 YYNGEE. V dropped 0 bases and J dropped 2 bases, with 9 bases sitting between them. This CDR3 contains 14 residues. In DNA form, the CDR3 reads TGTGCCAGCAGCGTAGAAGGGGGTACCTACGAGCAGTACTTC. It specifies CASSVEGGTYEQYF. The whole variable domain, remainder taken from reference TRBV9 and TRBJ2-7, is DSGVTQTPKHLITATGQRVTLRCSPRSGDLSVYWYQQSLDQGLQFLIQYYNGEERAKGNILERFSAQQFPDLHSELNLSSLELGDSALYFCASSVEGGTYEQYFGPGTRLTVT.

This chain connects TRBV28 to TRBJ1-2, with 7 bases that match TRBD1. Germline V lookup: CDR1 MDHEN, CDR2 SYDVKM. The CDR3 is 14 residues long. V gave up 3 bases and J gave up 7 bases; unmatched junction bases: 8. The CDR3 nucleotides read TGTGCCAGCAGTTTGGCAGGGGGATCGGGTGGCTACACCTTC. It encodes CASSLAGGSGGYTF.

The chain combines TRBV10-3 with TRBJ2-3; the D gene is possibly TRBD2 (6 bases). Trimming cost V 6 bases and J 2 bases, with 15 bases left between them. CDR3 length equals 15 residues. CDR1 and CDR2 (germline): ENHRY, SYGVKD. CDR3 residues: CAISNLSGYTDTQYF. The CDR3 region has the DNA TGTGCCATCAGCAATCTTAGCGGATACACAGATACGCAGTATTTT.

The rearrangement links TRBV4-2 to TRBJ1-3; possible D gene TRBD1, 6 bases. Germline assignment: CDR1 LGHNA and CDR2 YNFKEQ. The CDR3 extends over 15 amino acids. Trimming cost V 1 base and J 4 bases, with 11 bases left between them. This CDR3 reads CASSQVGRGGNTIYF. CDR3 coding DNA: TGTGCCAGCAGCCAAGTGGGCAGGGGCGGAAACACCATATATTTT.

The chain recombines TRBV2 with TRBJ2-5, with TRBD2 identical over 9 bases. V shed 4 bases and J 2 bases; nucleotides not matched to a gene: 5. Germline V gene data show CDR1 as SNHLY and CDR2 as FYNNEI. This CDR3 has 15 amino acids. CDR3 protein: CASSVSSGTQETQYF. Written as DNA, the CDR3 is TGTGCCAGCAGTGTATCTAGCGGGACGCAAGAGACCCAGTACTTC.

This chain joins TRBV6-5 and TRBJ1-1; TRBD1 matches at 9 bases. Germline trimming cut 4 bases from V and 1 base from J; bases unmatched to any gene: 4. Germline values: CDR1 MNHEY, CDR2 SVGAGI. The CDR3 runs to 15 residues. The chain's CDR3 is CASSLGTGQNTEAFF. In nucleotides, the CDR3 is TGTGCCAGCAGTTTGGGGACAGGGCAGAACACTGAAGCTTTCTTT.

The table lists this clone with a few counts. The gene calls are TRBV5-4 and TRBJ1-5; D ambiguous. Germline lookup yields CDR1 SGHNT and CDR2 YYREEE (reference sequence). This CDR3 has 15 residues. V gave up 3 bases and J gave up 4 bases, with 14 bases separating them. The CDR3 here is CASSSGPEGNQPQHF. CDR3 bases: TGTGCCAGCAGCTCGGGTCCTGAGGGAAATCAGCCCCAGCATTTT.

This chain joins TRBV5-3 and TRBJ2-6; 10 nucleotides agree with TRBD2. TRBV5-3 is flagged as an ORF with uncertain function. J gave up 2 bases and V 2 bases, and 13 bases lay outside the gene matches. The CDR3 covers 20 residues. The CDR3 DNA reads as TGTGCCAGAAGCTTTGGCAGGTTTAGCGGGGGGAGGACTGGGGCCAACGTCCTGACTTTC. Translated: CARSFGRFSGGRTGANVLTF.

The rearrangement links TRBV10-3 to TRBJ1-1; D gene uncertain. This CDR3 spans 14 amino acids. The V end lost 4 bases, the J end lost 1 base, and 10 bases lay between the germline ends. Germline V lookup: CDR1 ENHRY, CDR2 SYGVKD. Here the CDR3 reads CAISVGGRNTEAFF. The CDR3, as DNA: TGTGCCATCAGTGTAGGAGGTCGGAACACTGAAGCTTTCTTT.

This chain connects TRBV6-5 to TRBJ2-7; 9 bases match TRBD1. The length of the CDR3 is 16 residues. V gave up 0 bases and J gave up 2 bases; unmatched junction bases: 5. The germline V gene has CDR1 MNHEY and CDR2 SVGAGI. CDR3 amino acids: CASSYSFGTGTYEQYF. The DNA of the CDR3 is TGTGCCAGCAGTTACTCTTTTGGGACAGGGACCTACGAGCAGTACTTC.

This clone was observed a single time. The chain is built from TRBV27 and TRBJ2-5; D unresolved. CDR3 length: 12 amino acids. Germline assignment: CDR1 MNHEY and CDR2 SMNVEV (reference sequence). Trimming stripped 6 bases from V and 4 bases from J, with 9 bases between. The CDR3 loop reads CASSPTGETQYF. For the CDR3, the DNA is TGTGCCAGCAGCCCCACGGGAGAGACCCAGTACTTC.

The rearrangement uses TRBV4-1 and TRBJ2-7; D not resolved. The CDR3 is made up of 16 amino acids. Germline CDR1 and CDR2: MGHRA and YSYEKL. Deletions cut 4 bases from V and 0 bases from J, with 16 bases between. The CDR3 sequence is CASSLQSQYPSYEQYF. DNA for the CDR3: TGCGCCAGCAGCCTTCAATCCCAGTACCCCTCCTACGAGCAGTACTTC.

The chain joins TRBV9 to TRBJ1-6; the D is unclear. This CDR3 spans 14 amino acids. V was cut by 1 base and J by 8 bases, with 10 bases left in between. Germline-derived CDR1 and CDR2 are SGDLS and YYNGEE. CDR3 protein: CASSVQHYDSPLHF. The CDR3 bases are TGTGCCAGCAGCGTACAACACTACGATTCACCCCTCCACTTT.

This clone was observed once. CDR3 sequence: CASSPEIGQAYEQYF. CDR3 bases: TGTGCCAGCAGCCCAGAGATTGGACAGGCCTACGAGCAGTACTTC. This chain connects TRBV4-2 to TRBJ2-7; 7 bases map to TRBD1. The CDR3 sequence is 15 residues long. The germline V gene has CDR1 LGHNA and CDR2 YNFKEQ. The V segment lost 4 bases and the J segment 2 bases; nucleotides outside the gene matches: 8.

The chain uses TRBV5-4 and TRBJ1-1; D may be TRBD1 (6 bases). V was cut by 2 bases and J by 4 bases, with 12 bases left in between. The CDR3 length is 14 residues. From germline, CDR1 is SGHNT and CDR2 YYREEE (reference sequence). Written as DNA, the CDR3 is TGTGCCAGCAGCTTCGGGCAGGGGAGCACTGAAGCTTTCTTT. As protein: CASSFGQGSTEAFF.

The gene calls are TRBV6-4 and TRBJ1-2; 9 bases align to TRBD1. The germline V gene has CDR1 MRHNA and CDR2 SNTAGT. The CDR3 has 17 residues. Trimming at V came to 0 bases and at J to 6 bases, leaving 11 bases not matched to a gene. CDR3 DNA: TGTGCCAGCAGTGACTCGAGTGAAGGACAGGGGTTGGATGGCTACACCTTC. As protein: CASSDSSEGQGLDGYTF.

The chain recombines TRBV7-3 with TRBJ2-6; 7 nucleotides agree with TRBD1. Germline V lookup: CDR1 SGHTA, CDR2 FQGTGA. J lost 4 bases, V lost 5 bases, and 11 bases had no gene match. The CDR3 has 17 amino acids. The CDR3 DNA is TGTGCCAGCAGCCCCCGATACAGGGGTACCGGGGCCAACGTCCTGACTTTC. This encodes CASSPRYRGTGANVLTF.

The chain carries TRBV19 and TRBJ2-7; 9 bases are a match to TRBD2. Germline V gives CDR1 LNHDA, CDR2 SQIVND (reference sequence). V lost 8 bases and J lost 4; bases outside the gene matches: 12. The CDR3 totals 15 residues. CDR3 nucleotides: TGTGCCAGTTCCGCAAGGGCTAGCGGGGTTTACGAGCAGTACTTC. Encoded protein: CASSARASGVYEQYF.

This chain joins TRBV20-1 and TRBJ1-2, with D possibly being TRBD1 (5 bases). Per germline, CDR1 DFQATT and CDR2 SNEGSKA (reference sequence). The V gene lost 4 bases and the J gene lost 8 bases, with 11 bases spanning the gap. This CDR3 has 11 residues. CDR3 in amino acids: CSAKDSPGYTF. CDR3 nucleotides: TGCAGTGCTAAAGACAGTCCCGGCTACACCTTC.

V usage is TRBV5-6 and J usage is TRBJ2-7; 7 bases align to TRBD1. V was clipped by 3 bases and J by 0 bases; unmatched bases: 6. CDR3 size: 15 residues. Germline CDR1 is SGHDT and CDR2 is YYEEEE. DNA of the CDR3: TGTGCCAGCAGCTGGCGACAGGGAAACTCCTACGAGCAGTACTTC. Residues: CASSWRQGNSYEQYF.